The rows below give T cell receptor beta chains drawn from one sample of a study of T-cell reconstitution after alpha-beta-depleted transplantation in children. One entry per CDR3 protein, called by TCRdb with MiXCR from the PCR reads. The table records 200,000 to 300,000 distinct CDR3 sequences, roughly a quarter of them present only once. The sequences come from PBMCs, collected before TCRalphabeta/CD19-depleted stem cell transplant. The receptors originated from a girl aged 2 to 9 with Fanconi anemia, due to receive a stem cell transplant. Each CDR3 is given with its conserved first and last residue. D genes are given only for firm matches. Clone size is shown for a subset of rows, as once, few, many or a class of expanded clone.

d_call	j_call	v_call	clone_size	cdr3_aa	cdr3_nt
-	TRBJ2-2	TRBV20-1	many	CSARDFPGGVGELFF	TGCAGTGCTAGAGATTTTCCAGGGGGGGTCGGGGAGCTGTTTTTT
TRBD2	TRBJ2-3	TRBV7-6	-	CASRKLAGRTDTQYF	TGTGCCAGCAGGAAACTAGCGGGGAGGACAGATACGCAGTATTTT
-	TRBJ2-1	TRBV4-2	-	CASSQDAPLDEQFF	TGTGCCAGCAGCCAAGATGCCCCTCTCGATGAGCAGTTCTTC
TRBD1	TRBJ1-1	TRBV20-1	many	CSARTGGLRGNTEAFF	TGCAGTGCAAGAACAGGGGGCCTAAGAGGGAACACTGAAGCTTTCTTT
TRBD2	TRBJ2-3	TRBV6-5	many	CASSPRLAGVRRVDTQYF	TGTGCCAGCAGCCCCAGACTAGCGGGGGTACGGAGGGTAGATACGCAGTATTTT
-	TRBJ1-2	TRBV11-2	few	CASSSRQFYGYTF	TGTGCCAGCAGCTCCCGACAATTCTATGGCTACACCTTC
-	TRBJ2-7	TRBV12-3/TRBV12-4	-	CASRMSGAGVAYEQYF	TGTGCCAGCCGCATGTCGGGGGCAGGGGTGGCCTACGAGCAGTACTTC
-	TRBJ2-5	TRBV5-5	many	CASSKSIEETQYF	TGTGCCAGCAGCAAGTCTATAGAGGAGACCCAGTACTTC
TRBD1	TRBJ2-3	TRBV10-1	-	CASSALPDGTATQYF	TGCGCCAGCAGTGCCCTCCCCGACGGGACAGCCACGCAGTATTTT
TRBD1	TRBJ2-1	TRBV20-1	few	CSASGGQDEQFF	TGCAGTGCTAGTGGGGGACAGGATGAGCAGTTCTTC
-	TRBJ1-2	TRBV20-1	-	CSASTTNYGYTF	TGCAGTGCCTCGACAACTAACTATGGCTACACCTTC
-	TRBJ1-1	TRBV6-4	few	CASSRDGLNTEAFF	TGTGCCAGCAGTCGGGACGGCCTAAACACTGAAGCTTTCTTT
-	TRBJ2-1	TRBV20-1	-	CSARDRVAYNEQFF	TGCAGTGCTAGAGATCGGGTAGCTTACAATGAGCAGTTCTTC
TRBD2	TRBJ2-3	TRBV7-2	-	CASSLFLGLALDTQYF	TGTGCCAGCAGCTTATTCCTGGGACTAGCGTTAGATACGCAGTATTTT
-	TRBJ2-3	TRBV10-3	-	CAISGPGTAPDTQYF	TGTGCCATCAGTGGCCCCGGGACGGCGCCCGATACGCAGTATTTT
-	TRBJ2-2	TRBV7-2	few	CASSLGRPGELFF	TGTGCCAGCAGCTTAGGTCGTCCCGGGGAGCTGTTTTTT
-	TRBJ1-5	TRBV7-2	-	CASSLTEYQPQHF	TGTGCCAGCAGCTTAACCGAGTATCAGCCCCAGCATTTT
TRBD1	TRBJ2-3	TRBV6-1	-	CASSERDSNTDTQYF	TGTGCCAGCAGTGAAAGGGACAGCAACACAGATACGCAGTATTTT
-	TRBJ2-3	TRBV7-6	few	CASSLAGPHSTDTQYF	TGTGCCAGCAGCTTAGCCGGACCACATAGCACAGATACGCAGTATTTT
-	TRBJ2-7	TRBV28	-	CASSYTGTYEQYF	TGTGCCAGCAGTTATACCGGGACGTACGAGCAGTACTTC
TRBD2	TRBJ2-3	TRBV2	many	CASSEDSGRAVDTQYF	TGTGCCAGCAGTGAAGACAGCGGGAGGGCCGTAGATACGCAGTATTTT
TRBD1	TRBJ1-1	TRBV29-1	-	CSVPGQGRPLTEAFF	TGCAGCGTACCGGGACAGGGCCGCCCACTCACTGAAGCTTTCTTT
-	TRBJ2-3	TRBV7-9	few	CASSPVGKAADTQYF	TGTGCCAGCAGCCCGGTGGGTAAGGCGGCAGATACGCAGTATTTT
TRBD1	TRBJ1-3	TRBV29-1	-	CSVQGSGNTIYF	TGCAGCGTACAGGGGTCTGGAAACACCATATATTTT
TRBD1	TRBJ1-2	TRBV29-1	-	CSVEDPGTGRRGYTF	TGCAGCGTTGAAGATCCCGGGACAGGGAGGAGAGGCTACACCTTC
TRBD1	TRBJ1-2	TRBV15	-	CATSRRQGVGYTF	TGTGCCACCAGCAGACGACAGGGGGTTGGCTACACCTTC
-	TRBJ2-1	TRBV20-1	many	CSARDLRALDNEQFF	TGCAGTGCTAGAGATTTGAGGGCCCTGGACAATGAGCAGTTCTTC
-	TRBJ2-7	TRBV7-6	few	CASSFKEYYEQYF	TGTGCCAGCAGCTTTAAGGAGTACTACGAGCAGTACTTC
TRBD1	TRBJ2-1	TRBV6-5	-	CASSYSHQGASYNEQFF	TGTGCCAGCAGTTACTCCCATCAGGGGGCATCCTACAATGAGCAGTTCTTC
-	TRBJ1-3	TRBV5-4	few	CASSLALDSGNTIYF	TGTGCCAGCAGCTTGGCCCTGGATTCAGGAAACACCATATATTTT
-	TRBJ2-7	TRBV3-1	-	CASSQDPGPYEQYF	TGTGCCAGCAGCCAAGATCCAGGTCCCTACGAGCAGTACTTC
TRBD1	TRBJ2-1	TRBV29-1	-	CSVEDDRVSYNEQFF	TGCAGCGTTGAAGATGACAGGGTTTCCTACAATGAGCAGTTCTTC
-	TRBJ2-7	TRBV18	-	CASSPPDSPFYEQYF	TGTGCCAGCTCACCACCGGACTCGCCCTTTTACGAGCAGTACTTC
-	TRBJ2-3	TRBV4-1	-	CASSQVGTLTDTQYF	TGCGCCAGCAGCCAAGTCGGGACCCTCACAGATACGCAGTATTTT
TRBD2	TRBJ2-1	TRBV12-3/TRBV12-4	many	CASSFPGGLF	TGTGCCAGCAGTTTCCCGGGGGGGCTCTTC
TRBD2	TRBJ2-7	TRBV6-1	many	CASRMTGGPYEQYF	TGTGCCAGCAGGATGACGGGGGGGCCCTACGAGCAGTACTTC
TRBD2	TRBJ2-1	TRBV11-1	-	CASSYTGTSGSSYNEQFF	TGTGCCAGCAGCTACACCGGGACTAGCGGGAGCTCCTACAATGAGCAGTTCTTC
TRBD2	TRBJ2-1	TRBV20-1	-	CCVQLGTSGGGNEQFF	TGCTGCGTCCAGTTAGGGACTAGCGGGGGTGGGAATGAGCAGTTCTTC
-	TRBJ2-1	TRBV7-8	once	CASSIPEGNEQFF	TGTGCCAGCAGCATTCCGGAGGGTAATGAGCAGTTCTTC
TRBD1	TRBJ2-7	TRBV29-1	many	CSGGTGGYEQYF	TGCAGCGGGGGGACAGGGGGCTACGAGCAGTACTTC
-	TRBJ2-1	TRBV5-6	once	CASSPRRIEQFF	TGTGCCAGCAGCCCCCGGCGGATTGAGCAGTTCTTC
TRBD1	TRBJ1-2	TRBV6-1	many	CASSAGGSPYGYTF	TGTGCCAGCAGTGCAGGGGGGTCCCCCTATGGCTACACCTTC
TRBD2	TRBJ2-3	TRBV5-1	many	CASSLTSEYLTQYF	TGCGCCAGCAGCTTGACTAGCGAATACTTAACGCAGTATTTT
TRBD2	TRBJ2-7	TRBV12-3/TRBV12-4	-	CASSATSGGAPLSSYEQYF	TGTGCCAGCAGTGCCACTAGCGGGGGGGCACCTTTGAGCTCCTACGAGCAGTACTTC
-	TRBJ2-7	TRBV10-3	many	CAIRSGTYEQYF	TGTGCCATCAGGTCAGGGACCTACGAGCAGTACTTC
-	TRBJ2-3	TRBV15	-	CATSRWRRVTDTQYF	TGTGCCACCAGCAGATGGAGAAGGGTGACAGATACGCAGTATTTT
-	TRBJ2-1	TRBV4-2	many	CASSQDSAGYDTYEQFF	TGTGCCAGCAGCCAAGACTCGGCGGGATATGATACATATGAGCAGTTCTTC
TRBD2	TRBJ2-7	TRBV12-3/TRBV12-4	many	CASSLGTSEIYEQYF	TGTGCCAGCAGTCTCGGGACTAGTGAAATCTACGAGCAGTACTTC
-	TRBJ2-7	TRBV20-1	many	CSASPGGNYEQYF	TGCAGTGCTAGCCCAGGAGGGAACTACGAGCAGTACTTC
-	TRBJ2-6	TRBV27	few	CASRRLDSGANVLTF	TGTGCCAGCAGGCGTCTTGACTCTGGGGCCAACGTCCTGACTTTC
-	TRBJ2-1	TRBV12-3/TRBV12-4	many	CASSLTGYSYNEQFF	TGTGCCAGCAGTTTAACCGGGTACTCCTACAATGAGCAGTTCTTC
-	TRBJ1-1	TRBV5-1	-	CASSFRRNTEAFF	TGCGCCAGCAGCTTCCGAAGAAACACTGAAGCTTTCTTT
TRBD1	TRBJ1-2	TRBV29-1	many	CSVEGQGVDYGYTF	TGCAGCGTTGAGGGACAGGGGGTGGACTATGGCTACACCTTC
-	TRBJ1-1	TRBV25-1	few	CASSFAGEATEAFF	TGTGCCAGCAGTTTTGCGGGTGAGGCCACTGAAGCTTTCTTT
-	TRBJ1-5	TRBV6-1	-	CASIPQGSGNQPQHF	TGTGCCAGCATACCACAGGGAAGTGGCAATCAGCCCCAGCATTTT
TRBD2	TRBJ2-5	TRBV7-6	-	CASSLVWREGRETQYF	TGTGCCAGCAGCTTAGTCTGGCGGGAGGGCCGGGAGACCCAGTACTTC
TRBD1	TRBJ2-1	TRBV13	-	CASGLRTGFVNEQFF	TGTGCCAGCGGGTTGAGGACAGGGTTCGTAAATGAGCAGTTCTTC